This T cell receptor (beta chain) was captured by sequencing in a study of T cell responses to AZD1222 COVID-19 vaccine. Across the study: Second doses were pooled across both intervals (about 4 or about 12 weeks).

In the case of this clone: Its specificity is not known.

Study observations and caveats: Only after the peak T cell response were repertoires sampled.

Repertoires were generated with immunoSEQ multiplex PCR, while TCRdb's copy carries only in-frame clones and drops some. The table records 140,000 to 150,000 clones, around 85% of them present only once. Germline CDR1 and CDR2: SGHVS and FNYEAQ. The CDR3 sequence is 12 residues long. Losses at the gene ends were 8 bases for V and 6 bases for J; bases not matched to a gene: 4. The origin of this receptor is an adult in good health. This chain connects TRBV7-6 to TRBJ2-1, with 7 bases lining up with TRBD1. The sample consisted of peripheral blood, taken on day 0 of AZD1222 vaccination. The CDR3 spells CASSYRGNEQFF. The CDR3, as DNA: TGTGCCAGCTCCTACAGGGGCAATGAGCAGTTCTTC.